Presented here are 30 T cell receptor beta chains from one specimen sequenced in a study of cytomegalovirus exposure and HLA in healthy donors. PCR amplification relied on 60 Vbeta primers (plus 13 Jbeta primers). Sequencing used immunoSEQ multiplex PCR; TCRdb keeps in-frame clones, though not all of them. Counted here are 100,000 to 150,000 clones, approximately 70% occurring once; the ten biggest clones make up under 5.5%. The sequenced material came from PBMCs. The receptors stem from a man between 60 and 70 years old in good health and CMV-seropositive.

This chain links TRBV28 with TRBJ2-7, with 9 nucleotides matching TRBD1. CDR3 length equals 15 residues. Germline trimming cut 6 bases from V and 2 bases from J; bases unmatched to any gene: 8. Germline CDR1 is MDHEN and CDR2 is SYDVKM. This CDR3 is CASRLPGQGAYEQYF. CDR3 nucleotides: TGTGCCAGCAGGCTTCCGGGACAGGGCGCCTACGAGCAGTACTTC.

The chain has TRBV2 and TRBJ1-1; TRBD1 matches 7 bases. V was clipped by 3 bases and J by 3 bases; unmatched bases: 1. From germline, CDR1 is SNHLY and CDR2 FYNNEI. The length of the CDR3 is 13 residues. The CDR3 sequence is CASSETGHTEAFF. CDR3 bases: TGTGCCAGCAGTGAGACAGGGCACACTGAAGCTTTCTTT.

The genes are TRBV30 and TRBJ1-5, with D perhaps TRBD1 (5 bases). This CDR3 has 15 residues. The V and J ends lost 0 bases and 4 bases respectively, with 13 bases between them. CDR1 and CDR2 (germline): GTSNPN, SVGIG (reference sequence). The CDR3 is CAWSVGGGRNQPQHF. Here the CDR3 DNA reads TGTGCCTGGAGTGTTGGGGGGGGTCGGAATCAGCCCCAGCATTTT.

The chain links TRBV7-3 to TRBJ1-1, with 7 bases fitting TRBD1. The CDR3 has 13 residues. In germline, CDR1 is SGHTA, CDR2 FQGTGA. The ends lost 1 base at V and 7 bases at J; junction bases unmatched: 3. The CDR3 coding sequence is TGTGCCAGCAGCTTAAGCAGGGGGAATGAAGCTTTCTTT. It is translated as CASSLSRGNEAFF.

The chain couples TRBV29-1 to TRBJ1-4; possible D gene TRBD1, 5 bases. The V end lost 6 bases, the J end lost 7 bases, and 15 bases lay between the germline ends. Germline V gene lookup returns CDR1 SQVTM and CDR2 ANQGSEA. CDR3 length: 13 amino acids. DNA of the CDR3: TGCAGCGTCGTCAGAGTCGGGGGTGAAAAACTGTTTTTT. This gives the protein CSVVRVGGEKLFF.

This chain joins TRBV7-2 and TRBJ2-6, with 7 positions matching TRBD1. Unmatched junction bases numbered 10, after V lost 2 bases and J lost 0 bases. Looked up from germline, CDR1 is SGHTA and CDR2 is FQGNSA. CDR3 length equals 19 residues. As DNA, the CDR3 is TGTGCCAGCAGCTTACGATGGGGGACAGACAACTCTGGGGCCAACGTCCTGACTTTC. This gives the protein CASSLRWGTDNSGANVLTF.

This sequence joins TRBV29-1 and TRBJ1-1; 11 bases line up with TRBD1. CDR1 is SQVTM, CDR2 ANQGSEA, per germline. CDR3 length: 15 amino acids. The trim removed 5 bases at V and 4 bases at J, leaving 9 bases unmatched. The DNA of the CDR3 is TGCAGCGTTTATCCGGGACAGGGGGGTCGCACTGAAGCTTTCTTT. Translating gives CSVYPGQGGRTEAFF.

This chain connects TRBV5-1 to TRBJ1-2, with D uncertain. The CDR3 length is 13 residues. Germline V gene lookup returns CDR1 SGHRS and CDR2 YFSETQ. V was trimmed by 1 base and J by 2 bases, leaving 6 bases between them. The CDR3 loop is CASSLTQNYGYTF. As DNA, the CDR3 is TGCGCCAGCAGCTTGACACAGAACTATGGCTACACCTTC.

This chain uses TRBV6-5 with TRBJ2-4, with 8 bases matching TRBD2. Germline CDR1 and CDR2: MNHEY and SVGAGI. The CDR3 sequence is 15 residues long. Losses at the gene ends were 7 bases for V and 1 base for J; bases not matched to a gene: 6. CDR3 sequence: CASIGRGDAKNIQYF. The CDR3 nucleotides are TGTGCCAGCATTGGGCGGGGGGATGCCAAAAACATTCAGTACTTC.

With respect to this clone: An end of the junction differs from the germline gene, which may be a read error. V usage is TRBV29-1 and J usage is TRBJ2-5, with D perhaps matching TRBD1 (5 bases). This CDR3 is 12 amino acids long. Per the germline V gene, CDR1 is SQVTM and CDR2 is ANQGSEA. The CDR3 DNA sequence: TGCAGCGTCGAAGACAGTCAAGAGACCCAGTACTTC. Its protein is CSVEDSQETQYF.

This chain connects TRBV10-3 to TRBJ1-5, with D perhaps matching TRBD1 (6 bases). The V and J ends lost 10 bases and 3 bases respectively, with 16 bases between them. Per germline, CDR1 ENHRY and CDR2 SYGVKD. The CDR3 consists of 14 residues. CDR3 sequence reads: CATGKDRPNQPQHF. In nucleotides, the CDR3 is TGTGCCACCGGGAAAGACAGGCCCAATCAGCCCCAGCATTTT.

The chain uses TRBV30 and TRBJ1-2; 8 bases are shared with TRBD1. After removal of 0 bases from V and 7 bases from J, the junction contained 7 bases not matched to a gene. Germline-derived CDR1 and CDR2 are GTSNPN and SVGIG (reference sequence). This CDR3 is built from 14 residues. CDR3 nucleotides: TGTGCCTGGAGTGTCGCAGGGGGCGCTTCTGGCTACACCTTC. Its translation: CAWSVAGGASGYTF.

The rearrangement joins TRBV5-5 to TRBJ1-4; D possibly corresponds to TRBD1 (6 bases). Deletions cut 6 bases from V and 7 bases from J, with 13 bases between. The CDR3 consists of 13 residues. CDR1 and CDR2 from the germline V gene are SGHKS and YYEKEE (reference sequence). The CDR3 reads CASTLDSSEKLFF. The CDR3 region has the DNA TGTGCCAGCACCCTGGACAGTTCTGAAAAACTGTTTTTT.

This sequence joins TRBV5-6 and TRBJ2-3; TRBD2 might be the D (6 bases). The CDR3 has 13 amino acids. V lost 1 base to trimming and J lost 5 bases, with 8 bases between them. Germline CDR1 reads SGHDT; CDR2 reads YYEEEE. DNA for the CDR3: TGTGCCAGCAGCTTGTGGAGGGGAGATACGCAGTATTTT. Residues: CASSLWRGDTQYF.

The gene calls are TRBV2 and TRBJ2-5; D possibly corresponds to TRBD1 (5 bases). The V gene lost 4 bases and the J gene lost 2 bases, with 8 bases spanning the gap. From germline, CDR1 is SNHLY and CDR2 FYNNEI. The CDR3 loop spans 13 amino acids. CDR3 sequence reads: CASSGNRQETQYF. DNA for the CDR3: TGTGCCAGCAGTGGGAACAGGCAAGAGACCCAGTACTTC. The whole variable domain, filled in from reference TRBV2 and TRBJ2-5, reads EPEVTQTPSHQVTQMGQEVILRCVPISNHLYFYWYRQILGQKVEFLVSFYNNEISEKSEIFDDQFSVERPDGSNFTLKIRSTKLEDSAMYFCASSGNRQETQYFGPGTRLLVL.

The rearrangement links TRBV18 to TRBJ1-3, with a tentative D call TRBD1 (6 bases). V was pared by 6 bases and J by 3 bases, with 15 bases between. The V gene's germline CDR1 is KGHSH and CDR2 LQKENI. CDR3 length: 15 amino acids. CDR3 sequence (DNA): TGTGCCAGCTCGTCAACAGGGTTTAATGGAAACACCATATATTTT. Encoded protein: CASSSTGFNGNTIYF.

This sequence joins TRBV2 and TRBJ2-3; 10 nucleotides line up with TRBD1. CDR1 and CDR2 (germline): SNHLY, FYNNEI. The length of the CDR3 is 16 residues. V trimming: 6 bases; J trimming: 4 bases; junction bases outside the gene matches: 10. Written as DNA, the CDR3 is TGTGCCAGCAGCCCTGACCAGGACAGGGGGGCAGATACGCAGTATTTT. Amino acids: CASSPDQDRGADTQYF.

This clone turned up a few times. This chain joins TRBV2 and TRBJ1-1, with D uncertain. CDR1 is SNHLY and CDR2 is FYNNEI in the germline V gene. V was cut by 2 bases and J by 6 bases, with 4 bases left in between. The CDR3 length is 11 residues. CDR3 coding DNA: TGTGCCAGCAGTGAATTCGCTGAAGCTTTCTTT. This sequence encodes CASSEFAEAFF.

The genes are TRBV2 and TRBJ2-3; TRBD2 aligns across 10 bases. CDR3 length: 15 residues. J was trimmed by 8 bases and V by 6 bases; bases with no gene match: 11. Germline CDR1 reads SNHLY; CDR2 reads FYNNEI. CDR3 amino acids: CASSPRASGGGTQYF. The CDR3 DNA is TGTGCCAGCAGCCCCCGGGCTAGCGGGGGCGGTACGCAGTATTTT.

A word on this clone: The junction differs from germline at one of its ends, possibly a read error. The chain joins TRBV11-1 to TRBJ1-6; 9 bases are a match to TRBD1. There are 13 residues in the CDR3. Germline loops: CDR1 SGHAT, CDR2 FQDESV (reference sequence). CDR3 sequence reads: CTSSLGQGSPLHF. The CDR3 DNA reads TGTACCAGCAGCTTGGGACAGGGTTCACCCCTCCACTTT.

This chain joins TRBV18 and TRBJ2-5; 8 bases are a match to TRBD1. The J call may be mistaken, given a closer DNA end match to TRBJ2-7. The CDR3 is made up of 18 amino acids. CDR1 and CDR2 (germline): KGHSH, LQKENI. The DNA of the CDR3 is TGTGCCAGCTCACCAAGCAATTACGGGACAGGACCCTCCTACGAGCAGTACTTC. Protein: CASSPSNYGTGPSYEQYF.

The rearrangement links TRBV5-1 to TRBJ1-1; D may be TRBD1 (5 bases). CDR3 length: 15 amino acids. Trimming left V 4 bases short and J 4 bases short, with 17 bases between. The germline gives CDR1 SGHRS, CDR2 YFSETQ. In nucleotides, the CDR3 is TGCGCCAGCAGCCCGCTAGTTGGGGGAGGCACTGAAGCTTTCTTT. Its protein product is CASSPLVGGGTEAFF.

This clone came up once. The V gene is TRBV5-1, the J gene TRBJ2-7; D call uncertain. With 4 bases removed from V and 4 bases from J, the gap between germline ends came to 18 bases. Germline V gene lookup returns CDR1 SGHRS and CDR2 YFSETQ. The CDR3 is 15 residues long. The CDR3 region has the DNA TGCGCCAGCAGCCCAGATACGGGTTCTCCTTACGAGCAGTACTTC. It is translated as CASSPDTGSPYEQYF. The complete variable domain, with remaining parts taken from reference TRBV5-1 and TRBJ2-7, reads KAGVTQTPRYLIKTRGQQVTLSCSPISGHRSVSWYQQTPGQGLQFLFEYFSETQRNKGNFPGRFSGRQFSNSRSEMNVSTLELGDSALYLCASSPDTGSPYEQYFGPGTRLTVT.

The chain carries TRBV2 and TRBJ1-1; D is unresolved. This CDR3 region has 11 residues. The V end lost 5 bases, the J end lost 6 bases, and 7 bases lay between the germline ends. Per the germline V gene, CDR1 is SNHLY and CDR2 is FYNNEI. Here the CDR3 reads CASSYIAEAFF. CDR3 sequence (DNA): TGTGCCAGCAGTTACATTGCTGAAGCTTTCTTT.

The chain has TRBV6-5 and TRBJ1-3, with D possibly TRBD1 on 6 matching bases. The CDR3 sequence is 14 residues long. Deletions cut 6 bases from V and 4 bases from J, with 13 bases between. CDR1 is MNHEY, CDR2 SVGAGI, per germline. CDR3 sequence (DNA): TGTGCCAGCAGCTCAGGGGCCCTCGGAAACACCATATATTTT. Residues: CASSSGALGNTIYF.

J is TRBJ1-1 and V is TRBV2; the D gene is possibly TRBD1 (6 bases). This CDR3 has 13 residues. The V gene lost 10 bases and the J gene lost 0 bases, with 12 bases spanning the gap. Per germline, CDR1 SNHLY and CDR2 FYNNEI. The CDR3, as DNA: TGTGCCACAGGGGCGGAGGTGAACACTGAAGCTTTCTTT. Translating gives CATGAEVNTEAFF.

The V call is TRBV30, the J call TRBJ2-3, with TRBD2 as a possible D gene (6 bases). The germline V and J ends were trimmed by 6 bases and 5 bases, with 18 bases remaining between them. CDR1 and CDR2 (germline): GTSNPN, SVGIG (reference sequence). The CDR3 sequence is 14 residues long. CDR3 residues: CACPISGVGDTQYF. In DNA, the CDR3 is TGTGCCTGCCCTATCTCGGGGGTGGGAGATACGCAGTATTTT.

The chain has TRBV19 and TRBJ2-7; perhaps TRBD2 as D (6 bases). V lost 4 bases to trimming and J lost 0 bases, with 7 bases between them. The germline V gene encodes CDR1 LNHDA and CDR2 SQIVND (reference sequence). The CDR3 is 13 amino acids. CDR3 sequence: CASSKAGSYEQYF. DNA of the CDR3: TGTGCCAGTAGTAAAGCGGGCTCCTACGAGCAGTACTTC. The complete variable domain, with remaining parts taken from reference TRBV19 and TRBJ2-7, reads DGGITQSPKYLFRKEGQNVTLSCEQNLNHDAMYWYRQDPGQGLRLIYYSQIVNDFQKGDIAEGYSVSREKKESFPLTVTSAQKNPTAFYLCASSKAGSYEQYFGPGTRLTVT.

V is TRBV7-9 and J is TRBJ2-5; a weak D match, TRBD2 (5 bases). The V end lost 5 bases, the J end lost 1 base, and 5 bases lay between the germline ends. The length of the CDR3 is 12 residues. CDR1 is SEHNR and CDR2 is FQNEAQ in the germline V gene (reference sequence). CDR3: CASSGGQETQYF. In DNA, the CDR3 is TGTGCCAGCAGCGGAGGCCAAGAGACCCAGTACTTC.

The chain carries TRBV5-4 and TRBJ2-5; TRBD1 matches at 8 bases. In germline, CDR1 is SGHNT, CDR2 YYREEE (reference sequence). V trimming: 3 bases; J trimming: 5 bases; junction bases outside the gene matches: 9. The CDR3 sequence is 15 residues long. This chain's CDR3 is CASSSETGAIETQYF. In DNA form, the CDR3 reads TGTGCCAGCAGCTCCGAGACAGGGGCAATCGAGACCCAGTACTTC. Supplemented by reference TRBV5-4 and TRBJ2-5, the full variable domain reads ETGVTQSPTHLIKTRGQQVTLRCSSQSGHNTVSWYQQALGQGPQFIFQYYREEENGRGNFPPRFSGLQFPNYSSELNVNALELDDSALYLCASSSETGAIETQYFGPGTRLLVL.